A selection of T cell receptor beta chains follows, all from one sample in a study of Ad26.COV2.S vaccination and SARS-CoV-2 variants. Profiling relied on immunoSEQ multiplex PCR, and the TCRdb table lists in-frame clones only, not all of them. The sample carries 350,000 to 500,000 clones, roughly 88% recorded once. The sample was peripheral blood, taken in a trial of Ad26.COV2.S vaccine versus placebo. Receptors were obtained from a person aged 18-65 years who received the Ad26.COV2.S COVID-19 vaccine or a placebo. The CDR3 runs from the conserved cysteine through the conserved F or W. The D gene is left open where the match is weak. The size of a clone is reported for some rows only, either as once, few or many, or as a class for expanded clones.

-,TRBJ1-6,TRBV7-9,TRBD1,CASSLDRGDRGQTSPLHF,TGTGCCAGCAGCTTAGATAGGGGGGACAGGGGACAGACTTCACCCCTCCACTTT
-,TRBJ2-1,TRBV2,TRBD1,CASTRDRGSNEQFF,TGTGCCAGTACCCGGGACAGGGGTTCCAATGAGCAGTTCTTC
-,TRBJ1-5,TRBV19,TRBD1,CASSIGQGDTLSNQPQHF,TGTGCCAGTAGTATCGGACAGGGGGATACCCTAAGCAATCAGCCCCAGCATTTT
-,TRBJ1-1,TRBV24-1,-,CATSDSTAPNTEAFF,TGTGCCACCAGTGACTCGACAGCCCCGAACACTGAAGCTTTCTTT
-,TRBJ2-7,TRBV19,-,CASSITRGGEQYF,TGTGCCAGTAGTATAACTCGGGGAGGCGAGCAGTACTTC
-,TRBJ2-1,TRBV30,TRBD2,CAWSVWPAGDKDEQFF,TGTGCCTGGAGTGTATGGCCAGCGGGAGATAAGGATGAGCAGTTCTTC
-,TRBJ2-3,TRBV24-1,-,CATSDPQGTDTQYF,TGTGCCACCAGTGATCCACAGGGCACAGATACGCAGTATTTT
-,TRBJ1-3,TRBV6-5,-,CASAGIWSGNTIYF,TGTGCCAGCGCAGGTATATGGTCTGGAAACACCATATATTTT
-,TRBJ1-4,TRBV2,-,CASRRPGGANEKLFF,TGTGCCAGCCGAAGACCTGGGGGAGCAAATGAAAAACTGTTTTTT
-,TRBJ2-7,TRBV11-3,-,CASSLRVRDEQYF,TGTGCCAGCAGCTTAAGAGTGCGAGACGAGCAGTACTTC
-,TRBJ2-7,TRBV10-3,-,CAISESRGVSYEQYF,TGTGCCATCAGTGAGTCCCGCGGCGTCTCCTACGAGCAGTACTTC
-,TRBJ2-5,TRBV5-6,TRBD2,CASSLGVTSGRGETQYF,TGTGCCAGCAGCTTGGGGGTGACTAGCGGGAGAGGGGAGACCCAGTACTTC
few,TRBJ1-6,TRBV7-9,TRBD1,CASSSRDRGYNSPLHF,TGTGCCAGCAGCTCCCGGGACAGGGGGTATAATTCACCCCTCCACTTT
-,TRBJ1-3,TRBV6-5,-,CASSYSGRGGNTIYF,TGTGCCAGCAGTTACTCAGGACGGGGTGGAAACACCATATATTTT
-,TRBJ2-3,TRBV18,TRBD2,CASSPRLAGAQDTQYF,TGTGCCAGCTCACCTCGACTAGCGGGAGCCCAAGATACGCAGTATTTT
-,TRBJ2-7,TRBV13,TRBD1,CASSRQGEGSYEQYF,TGTGCCAGCAGCCGACAGGGGGAGGGCTCCTACGAGCAGTACTTC
-,TRBJ2-3,TRBV28,-,CASSRALTLYTQYF,TGTGCCAGCAGCCGGGCCCTAACATTGTATACGCAGTATTTT
-,TRBJ2-7,TRBV6-2/TRBV6-3,-,CASSPLEDSSFWQYF,TGTGCCAGCAGTCCACTGGAGGACAGCTCTTTTTGGCAGTACTTC
-,TRBJ2-7,TRBV27,-,CASSLGSEQYF,TGTGCCAGCAGTTTAGGAAGCGAGCAGTACTTC
once,TRBJ2-5,TRBV6-2/TRBV6-3,TRBD1,CASSSTGGLKTQYF,TGTGCCAGCAGTTCGACAGGGGGCCTGAAGACCCAGTACTTC